The 31 T cell receptor beta chains presented below share a single source sample, sequenced in a study of long-term antiretroviral therapy in people with HIV. Running of the v3.0 immunoSEQ assay took place at survey level. The protocol was immunoSEQ multiplex PCR, while the TCRdb copy is restricted to in-frame clones and leaves out a portion. The data contain about 20,000 clones, about three quarters of them seen just once; the ten biggest clones take up approximately 15%. The sequences come from unsorted PBMCs, collected 2.9 years after starting antiretroviral therapy. The source of these receptors is a woman aged 25 to 39 with HIV.

The chain couples TRBV19 to TRBJ1-2; D not resolved. The V gene lost 5 bases and the J gene lost 2 bases, with 18 bases spanning the gap. Looked up from germline, CDR1 is LNHDA and CDR2 is SQIVND (reference sequence). The CDR3 is 16 residues long. Here the CDR3 DNA reads TGTGCCAGTAGTTTTGGGGTCGCATCATTAAACTATGGCTACACCTTC. This codes for CASSFGVASLNYGYTF.

This chain connects TRBV30 to TRBJ1-2; no clear D. CDR3 size: 14 residues. Germline CDR1 GTSNPN, CDR2 SVGIG (reference sequence). V dropped 3 bases and J dropped 7 bases, with 18 bases sitting between them. CDR3 loop: CAWRKGSTLFGYTF. CDR3 nucleotide sequence: TGTGCCTGGAGAAAGGGTTCAACCCTCTTTGGCTACACCTTC.

There are a few counts of this clone. This chain connects TRBV19 to TRBJ1-2; D might be TRBD1 (6 bases). The CDR3 sequence is 14 residues long. Germline lookup yields CDR1 LNHDA and CDR2 SQIVND (reference sequence). Deletions cut 2 bases from V and 7 bases from J, with 14 bases between. As DNA, the CDR3 is TGTGCCAGTAGTATACTAGGACAGTACGGTGGCTACACCTTC. This encodes CASSILGQYGGYTF.

V and J are TRBV7-2 and TRBJ1-2; tentative D call: TRBD1 (5 bases). V gave up 3 bases and J gave up 8 bases, with 10 bases separating them. Germline V gives CDR1 SGHTA, CDR2 FQGNSA. There are 12 residues in the CDR3. This CDR3 reads CASSFGGGGYTF. In DNA form, the CDR3 reads TGTGCCAGCAGCTTCGGGGGGGGAGGCTACACCTTC.

This sequence joins TRBV11-2 and TRBJ2-1; 8 nucleotides match TRBD2. The CDR3 loop spans 16 amino acids. After removal of 2 bases from V and 4 bases from J, the junction contained 7 bases not matched to a gene. The germline V gene encodes CDR1 SGHAT and CDR2 FQNNGV. This chain's CDR3 is CASSLTSGGLYNEQFF. The CDR3, as DNA: TGTGCCAGCAGCTTAACGAGCGGGGGATTATACAATGAGCAGTTCTTC.

This sequence joins TRBV5-1 and TRBJ1-2; TRBD1 matches 10 bases. The CDR3 totals 14 residues. J gave up 7 bases and V 3 bases, and 6 bases lay outside the gene matches. The germline V gene encodes CDR1 SGHRS and CDR2 YFSETQ. The DNA of the CDR3 is TGCGCCAGCAGCTCACCGGGACAGGGGTTTGGCTACACCTTC. Protein sequence: CASSSPGQGFGYTF.

The V call is TRBV5-1, the J call TRBJ2-2; the match to TRBD2 covers 9 bases. The CDR3 covers 15 residues. Germline lookup yields CDR1 SGHRS and CDR2 YFSETQ. V was clipped by 3 bases and J by 1 base; unmatched bases: 1. As DNA, the CDR3 is TGCGCCAGCAGCTGGCGGGGGGGGAACACCGGGGAGCTGTTTTTT. It is translated as CASSWRGGNTGELFF.

The gene calls are TRBV28 and TRBJ2-7; 9 bases align to TRBD1. V lost 6 bases, J lost 9 bases, and 15 bases stayed unmatched. CDR3 size: 15 residues. Per germline, CDR1 MDHEN and CDR2 SYDVKM. Written as DNA, the CDR3 is TGTGCCAGCAGCCCACTGACAGGGGGTAGTTTGGGGCAGTACGTC. Its protein product is CASSPLTGGSLGQYV.

In the case of this clone: At one end, the junction sequence differs from germline, possibly due to a read error. The chain links TRBV6-1 to TRBJ2-2; a weak D match, TRBD2 (5 bases). CDR3 length: 13 amino acids. Looked up from germline, CDR1 is MNHNS and CDR2 is SASEGT. The CDR3: CAGRTGNTGELFF. The CDR3 nucleotides are TGTGCCGGCAGGACGGGAAACACCGGGGAGCTGTTTTTT.

The chain couples TRBV5-1 to TRBJ1-1, with TRBD1 matching 7 bases. Per the germline V gene, CDR1 is SGHRS and CDR2 is YFSETQ. This CDR3 contains 14 residues. V shed 0 bases and J 3 bases; nucleotides not matched to a gene: 2. DNA of the CDR3: TGCGCCAGCAGCTTGGAGGGGGCTGACACTGAAGCTTTCTTT. Protein sequence: CASSLEGADTEAFF.

This sequence joins TRBV5-1 and TRBJ1-5; D not resolved. Germline V gene lookup returns CDR1 SGHRS and CDR2 YFSETQ. The CDR3 is made up of 17 amino acids. The ends were cut back, 4 bases at V and 7 bases at J, with 24 bases in the middle. This CDR3 reads CASSPLPMDRTYQPQHF. The CDR3 nucleotides are TGCGCCAGCAGCCCCTTGCCGATGGATCGGACGTACCAGCCCCAGCATTTT.

The rearrangement uses TRBV30 and TRBJ1-2; the D is unclear. Looked up from germline, CDR1 is GTSNPN and CDR2 is SVGIG (reference sequence). The CDR3 has 13 amino acids. Trimming left V 4 bases short and J 2 bases short, with 11 bases between. The CDR3 DNA follows: TGTGCCTGGACCCTGCGGGTAAACTATGGCTACACCTTC. It is translated as CAWTLRVNYGYTF. The full variable domain, in which reference TRBV30 and TRBJ1-2 provide the parts outside the CDR3, is SQTIHQWPATLVQPVGSPLSLECTVEGTSNPNLYWYRQAAGRGLQLLFYSVGIGQISSEVPQNLSASRPQDRQFILSSKKLLLSDSGFYLCAWTLRVNYGYTFGSGTRLTVV.

This chain connects TRBV6-5 to TRBJ2-1; TRBD2 matches 7 bases. The ends lost 4 bases at V and 2 bases at J; junction bases unmatched: 5. The CDR3 spans 15 residues. CDR1 and CDR2 from the germline V gene are MNHEY and SVGAGI. CDR3 loop: CASSSPSGPYNEQFF. CDR3 bases: TGTGCCAGCAGTTCGCCTAGCGGCCCCTACAATGAGCAGTTCTTC.

J is TRBJ1-1 and V is TRBV30, with D unclear. Germline V gene lookup returns CDR1 GTSNPN and CDR2 SVGIG (reference sequence). The CDR3 length is 13 residues. V was trimmed by 6 bases and J by 0 bases, leaving 11 bases between them. CDR3 amino acids: CACAVVMNTEAFF. The DNA of the CDR3 is TGTGCCTGTGCAGTGGTTATGAACACTGAAGCTTTCTTT.

The rearrangement joins TRBV10-2 to TRBJ2-5; a weak D match, TRBD2 (6 bases). The ends were cut back, 4 bases at V and 5 bases at J, with 11 bases in the middle. Germline assignment: CDR1 WSHSY and CDR2 SAAADI. This CDR3 contains 13 residues. This chain's CDR3 is CASSAIGRETQYF. The CDR3 nucleotides read TGCGCCAGCAGTGCGATTGGGAGGGAGACCCAGTACTTC.

The chain employs TRBV18 and TRBJ1-1; D possibly corresponds to TRBD1 (6 bases). V lost 3 bases, J lost 0 bases, and 11 bases lay in between. The CDR3 consists of 15 residues. CDR1 is KGHSH and CDR2 is LQKENI in the germline V gene. CDR3 nucleotides: TGTGCCAGCTCACCCTCAACAGGGATGAACACTGAAGCTTTCTTT. This sequence encodes CASSPSTGMNTEAFF.

The CDR3 sequence: CASSSNAGVGETQYF. The CDR3 nucleotides read TGTGCCAGCAGCTCAAACGCGGGGGTCGGAGAGACCCAGTACTTC. The chain joins TRBV5-4 to TRBJ2-5, with 7 bases that match TRBD2. From germline, CDR1 is SGHNT and CDR2 YYREEE (reference sequence). V shed 3 bases and J 4 bases; nucleotides not matched to a gene: 9. The CDR3 length is 15 residues.

The V and J genes are TRBV13 and TRBJ2-5, with 9 bases aligning to TRBD2. The length of the CDR3 is 15 residues. Germline CDR1 and CDR2: PRHDT and FYEKMQ (reference sequence). V lost 1 base and J lost 5; bases outside the gene matches: 5. In DNA form, the CDR3 reads TGTGCCAGCAGCTTAGTCGGGACTAGCTTGGAGACCCAGTACTTC. Protein sequence: CASSLVGTSLETQYF.

This clone appeared a single time. The V and J genes are TRBV12-1 and TRBJ1-2. TRBV12-1 constitutes a pseudogene. This CDR3 is built from 14 residues. CDR3 in amino acids: CASSFTGRWFGYTF. DNA of the CDR3: TGTGCCAGCAGCTTTACAGGGAGGTGGTTTGGCTACACCTTC.

This clone has only a few counts. The J gene is TRBJ2-7, the V gene TRBV27; 10 bases align to TRBD1. The CDR3 is made up of 15 amino acids. The germline V gene encodes CDR1 MNHEY and CDR2 SMNVEV (reference sequence). J lost 1 base, V lost 5 bases, and 5 bases had no gene match. The CDR3 loop is CASSLGQGGSYEQYF. The CDR3 DNA is TGTGCCAGCAGTCTTGGACAGGGGGGGTCCTACGAGCAGTACTTC.

This clone showed up just once. This sequence joins TRBV19 and TRBJ2-7; D is ambiguous. V dropped 1 base and J dropped 6 bases, with 4 bases sitting between them. Germline V CDR1 and CDR2: LNHDA, SQIVND (reference sequence). The CDR3 consists of 11 residues. CDR3 bases: TGTGCCAGTAGTATAGGATCCGAGCAGTACTTC. Translation gives CASSIGSEQYF.

The chain links TRBV20-1 to TRBJ1-1; weak D call: TRBD1 (5 bases). CDR1 DFQATT and CDR2 SNEGSKA come from the germline V gene (reference sequence). The CDR3 totals 11 residues. The V and J ends lost 5 bases and 3 bases respectively, with 7 bases between them. CDR3 nucleotide sequence: TGCAGTGCTCCAGGGTACACTGAAGCTTTCTTT. Amino acid sequence: CSAPGYTEAFF.

The chain uses TRBV13 and TRBJ1-1; TRBD1 matches 7 bases. CDR1 and CDR2 (germline): PRHDT, FYEKMQ (reference sequence). The CDR3 is 16 amino acids. J lost 3 bases, V lost 4 bases, and 11 bases had no gene match. The CDR3 bases are TGTGCCAGCAGCTATCGAAAGCTCGGGACAGACACTGAAGCTTTCTTT. Protein: CASSYRKLGTDTEAFF.

This chain uses TRBV5-4 with TRBJ1-1, with D unresolved. Germline-derived CDR1 and CDR2 are SGHNT and YYREEE (reference sequence). The V end lost 2 bases, the J end lost 1 base, and 9 bases lay between the germline ends. This CDR3 is built from 14 residues. DNA for the CDR3: TGTGCCAGCAGCTTTGGCAGGAAGAACACTGAAGCTTTCTTT. It specifies CASSFGRKNTEAFF. Drawing the rest from reference TRBV5-4 and TRBJ1-1, the complete variable domain is ETGVTQSPTHLIKTRGQQVTLRCSSQSGHNTVSWYQQALGQGPQFIFQYYREEENGRGNFPPRFSGLQFPNYSSELNVNALELDDSALYLCASSFGRKNTEAFFGQGTRLTVV.

The chain couples TRBV15 to TRBJ2-5; 10 positions agree with TRBD2. The CDR3 length is 13 residues. Germline assignment: CDR1 LNHNV and CDR2 YYDKDF (reference sequence). The J segment lost 3 bases and the V segment lost 11 bases, leaving 6 bases of the junction unmatched. The CDR3 sequence is CAARLAGEETQYF. CDR3 in DNA: TGTGCCGCCCGGCTAGCGGGGGAAGAGACCCAGTACTTC.

The count of this clone is one. The chain uses TRBV29-1 and TRBJ2-3; TRBD1 agrees at 9 bases. The ends lost 8 bases at V and 5 bases at J; junction bases unmatched: 5. The V gene's germline CDR1 is SQVTM and CDR2 ANQGSEA. The CDR3 is 12 residues long. The CDR3 sequence: CSSGQGGDTQYF. CDR3 DNA: TGCAGCTCGGGACAGGGAGGAGATACGCAGTATTTT.

This chain connects TRBV11-2 to TRBJ2-2; D remains ambiguous. Trimming took off 3 bases at V and 5 bases at J, with 16 bases between the two ends. Germline V gives CDR1 SGHAT, CDR2 FQNNGV. This CDR3 spans 16 amino acids. The chain's CDR3 is CASSFAVDVVTGELFF. The CDR3, as DNA: TGTGCCAGCAGCTTCGCCGTCGACGTCGTGACCGGGGAGCTGTTTTTT.

The chain couples TRBV6-1 to TRBJ1-6; 9 positions agree with TRBD1. The CDR3 covers 20 residues. Germline assignment: CDR1 MNHNS and CDR2 SASEGT. With V trimmed by 4 bases and J by 7 bases, 20 bases remained unmatched. The chain's CDR3 is CASSVRFSGTGFLINSPLHF. The CDR3 DNA follows: TGTGCCAGCAGTGTACGATTTTCCGGGACAGGGTTTTTGATCAATTCACCCCTCCACTTT.

The chain combines TRBV7-8 with TRBJ1-5; D is unclear. Germline CDR1 is SGHVS and CDR2 is FQNEAQ. V was clipped by 3 bases and J by 7 bases, with 7 bases between them. The CDR3 consists of 12 residues. The CDR3 loop is CASSFSGQPQHF. The CDR3 DNA sequence: TGTGCCAGCAGCTTCAGCGGACAGCCCCAGCATTTT.

The V gene is TRBV29-1, the J gene TRBJ1-1; D not certain. CDR1 is SQVTM, CDR2 ANQGSEA, per germline. The CDR3 is 13 residues long. Trimming removed 8 bases from V and 5 bases from J, with 18 bases in between. Here the CDR3 reads CSSRRASGTEAFF. DNA for the CDR3: TGCAGCTCTCGCCGGGCTTCAGGAACTGAAGCTTTCTTT.

The chain links TRBV5-6 to TRBJ1-4, with D perhaps TRBD1 (6 bases). Trimming cost V 5 bases and J 9 bases, with 20 bases left between them. The CDR3 contains 15 residues. Germline loops: CDR1 SGHDT, CDR2 YYEEEE. Written as DNA, the CDR3 is TGTGCCAGCAGTCGGCCCGGGGGGCTGGAGCAAAAACTGTTTTTT. Translating it yields CASSRPGGLEQKLFF.